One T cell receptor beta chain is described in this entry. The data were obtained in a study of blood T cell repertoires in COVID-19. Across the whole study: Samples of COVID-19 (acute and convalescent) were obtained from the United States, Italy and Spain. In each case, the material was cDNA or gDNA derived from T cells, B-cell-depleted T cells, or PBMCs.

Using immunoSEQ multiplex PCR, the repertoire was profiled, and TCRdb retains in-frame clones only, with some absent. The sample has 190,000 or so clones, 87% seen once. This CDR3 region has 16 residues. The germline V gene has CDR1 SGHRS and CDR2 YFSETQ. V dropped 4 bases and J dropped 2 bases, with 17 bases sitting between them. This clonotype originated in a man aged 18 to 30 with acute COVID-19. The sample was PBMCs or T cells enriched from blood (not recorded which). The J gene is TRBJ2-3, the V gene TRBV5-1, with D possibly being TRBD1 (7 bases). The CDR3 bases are TGCGCCAGCAGCCTCCCCCAGGGGGGAGTCACAGATACGCAGTATTTT. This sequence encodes CASSLPQGGVTDTQYF.